This T cell receptor (beta chain) is from a study of blood T cells in healthy people across ages (dated by TCRdb to between 2015 and 2016). Concerning the study at large: In model experiments, template switching captured roughly one uniquely barcoded TCR beta cDNA molecule for every two T cells. The study measured age-related changes in TCR beta repertoire diversity using deep sequencing normalized with unique cDNA molecular identifiers. Using the same blood draw, the study looked at two additional independent replicas of 1 million unique cDNA reads for two donors, one aged 18 to 29 and the other aged 80 or older. To avoid experimental bias, donors of different ages were distributed randomly across sequencing lanes. The donors were divided into four age groups: young (average roughly 15 years), middle-aged (around 37), aged (approximately 64) and long-lived (more than 75). On the study overall, not on this receptor specifically: Observed TCR beta diversity correlated strongly with the percentage of naive T cells measured by flow cytometry. Observed TCR beta diversity per million T cells fell roughly linearly with age, and a significant reduction was already apparent by age roughly 40. Compared with the aged group, the long-lived group had more naive CD4+ T cells, fewer expanded clones and increased TCR diversity, suggesting age selection. Total diversity estimates from one million sequenced T cells were considered lower bounds and underestimates. Bulk unsorted PBMC profiling prevented conclusive comparison of naive and antigen-experienced compartments. Because the CMV infection status of the donors was unknown, age-related changes in expanded clonotypes may potentially have been confounded.

Receptor amplification or capture employed 5' RACE. Sequencing instrument: Illumina HiSeq 2500. A second PCR of about 6 to 11 cycles was performed with a sample-barcoded 5' primer and a J-beta primer mix. A template-switch 5' adaptor carrying 12 random nucleotides introduced a unique molecular identifier onto each TCR beta cDNA molecule. Each sample yielded at least 2.5 million CDR3-containing paired-end reads. All of the RNA was converted into first-strand cDNA using the Mint cDNA synthesis kit, with a TRBC-specific oligonucleotide serving as the primer. Following uracil-DNA glycosylase treatment, a first 18-cycle PCR with universal primers M1SS and BC2_uni_R was performed on all cDNA. Processing in the source paper ran as follows. Normalization of each sample was performed by random selection of 1 million high-quality reads, each carrying a distinct molecular identifier. Instead of being binned into consensus sequences, reads with shared molecular identifiers were discarded. CDR3 identification, clonotype clustering and error correction used MiTCR with a Q25 quality threshold and the strictest error-elimination algorithm. A nonparametric unseen species model using Euler transformation provided a lower-bound estimate of total TCR beta diversity. TCRdb reprocessing: public reads trimmed at Q25 with fastp, clones called with MiXCR, in-frame beta chains kept. Each record represents a unique CDR3 protein, reported with the most common genes and DNA among its rows. The V and J calls and clone size come from TCRdb's table, not from the authors' own analysis. This sample lists roughly 1.5 million distinct CDR3 sequences; approximately 42% were detected once. Over 3.5% of the sample goes to the ten largest clones.

The roughly 39 donors, aged 6 to 90 years, were systemically healthy Caucasian individuals from Russia. Each donor gave ten milliliters of peripheral blood, collected into EDTA-treated Vacutainer tubes. Ficoll-Paque density-gradient centrifugation was used to isolate PBMCs, with at least 6.5 million per sample. Trizol reagent was used to extract total RNA from the PBMCs, yielding at least 5.5 micrograms per sample. For every donor, an aliquot of PBMCs went through flow cytometry to measure the percentages of naive CD45RAhigh/CD27high T cells. This clonotype was seen more than once but under ten times. Its antigen remains undetermined. It has no much larger one-base neighbor in the sample; base qualities were not kept. Trimming removed 5 bases from V and 6 bases from J, leaving 14 bases between the germline ends. From cysteine to phenylalanine, the CDR3 is 13 amino acids long. The DNA shown is the 39-base CDR3, in frame from base 1.

The receptor was derived from a young woman in good health. The V gene is TRBV12-3 or TRBV12-4 and the J gene is TRBJ2-7; the D gene is unclear. The source material was blood. The DNA sequence follows: TGTGCCAGCAGTACTCTCGCCGTTGCCGAGCAGTACTTC. Translation gives CASSTLAVAEQYF.